Listed below are T cell receptor beta chains from one sample, sequenced in a study of T cells in Graves' hyperthyroidism and ophthalmopathy. TCRdb called the multiplex PCR reads again in MiXCR, with one record for every CDR3 protein. The data contain around 420,000 distinct CDR3 sequences, roughly an eighth of them singletons. Sequencing was performed on blood. The receptors here all came from a woman aged 18 to 35 with Graves' hyperthyroidism. Both conserved end residues are part of each CDR3. The D gene is left open where the match is weak. Expanded clones get a size class; other rows say once, few or many, or leave the size out.

many,13,TRBV11-2,TRBJ1-5,NA,CASSLGSNQPQHF,TGTGCCAGCAGCCTTGGGAGCAATCAGCCCCAGCATTTT
many,12,TRBV30,TRBJ2-2,NA,CAWSVYTGELFF,TGTGCCTGGAGTGTCTACACCGGGGAGCTGTTTTTT
few,14,TRBV3-1,TRBJ2-2,NA,CASSQVSGPGELFF,TGTGCCAGCAGCCAAGTGTCGGGGCCCGGGGAGCTGTTTTTT
NA,18,TRBV20-1,TRBJ2-3,TRBD2,CSAPGTSGRGGSADTQYF,TGCAGTGCTCCCGGGACTAGCGGGAGAGGGGGCTCCGCAGATACGCAGTATTTT
few,15,TRBV27,TRBJ2-1,NA,CASTDMASIYNEQFF,TGTGCCAGCACAGACATGGCGTCGATATACAATGAGCAGTTCTTC
many,14,TRBV11-2,TRBJ2-1,TRBD2,CASSLGTSANEQFF,TGTGCCAGCAGCTTAGGGACTAGCGCCAATGAGCAGTTCTTC
many,11,TRBV29-1,TRBJ1-1,NA,CSVGGGAKAFF,TGCAGCGTTGGCGGGGGGGCCAAAGCTTTCTTT
many,13,TRBV2,TRBJ1-6,NA,CASSELGIPPLHF,TGTGCCAGCAGTGAATTGGGTATTCCACCCCTCCACTTT
many,14,TRBV6-6,TRBJ1-1,NA,CASSYQISNTEAFF,TGTGCCAGCAGTTACCAGATCTCGAACACTGAAGCTTTCTTT
NA,15,TRBV12-3/TRBV12-4,TRBJ2-5,NA,CASSLGGHWGETQYF,TGTGCCAGCAGTTTAGGCGGACACTGGGGGGAGACCCAGTACTTC
many,15,TRBV20-1,TRBJ2-5,TRBD2,CSALTLAGEGETQYF,TGCAGTGCTTTAACTCTAGCGGGAGAGGGAGAGACCCAGTACTTC
once,18,TRBV6-2/TRBV6-3,TRBJ2-7,TRBD2,CASSLRLDSGAKTYEQYF,TGTGCCAGCAGTTTGAGGTTGGATAGCGGGGCAAAAACTTACGAGCAGTACTTC
many,12,TRBV28,TRBJ2-5,NA,CASSLGVGTQYF,TGTGCCAGCAGTTTAGGCGTAGGGACCCAGTACTTC
few,16,TRBV7-8,TRBJ1-5,TRBD1,CASSALTGGSNQPQHF,TGTGCCAGCAGCGCCCTGACAGGGGGGAGCAATCAGCCCCAGCATTTT
few,20,TRBV5-1,TRBJ2-1,NA,CASSLFALGTVGEAYNEQFF,TGCGCCAGCAGCTTGTTCGCCCTGGGGACCGTCGGGGAGGCCTACAATGAGCAGTTCTTC
once,13,TRBV18,TRBJ1-2,TRBD1,CASSPSGGIGYTF,TGTGCCAGCTCACCATCAGGGGGAATTGGCTACACCTTC
few,15,TRBV5-1,TRBJ1-1,TRBD1,CASSGGRQGNTEAFF,TGCGCCAGCAGCGGGGGAAGACAGGGTAACACTGAAGCTTTCTTT
NA,13,TRBV7-2,TRBJ1-4,NA,CASSLGPDEKLFF,TGTGCCAGCAGCTTGGGTCCCGATGAAAAACTGTTTTTT
many,15,TRBV20-1,TRBJ2-7,TRBD1,CSASPWDRGNYEQYF,TGCAGTGCTAGTCCCTGGGACAGGGGAAACTACGAGCAGTACTTC
many,14,TRBV5-6,TRBJ1-1,NA,CASSKARRNTEAFF,TGTGCCAGCAGCAAGGCCAGGAGAAACACTGAAGCTTTCTTT
once,14,TRBV5-5,TRBJ2-7,TRBD1,CASSSRQGNYEQYF,TGTGCCAGCAGCTCGAGACAGGGGAACTACGAGCAGTACTTC
NA,18,TRBV19,TRBJ2-6,NA,CASKTSGAGLSGANVLTF,TGTGCCAGCAAAACATCGGGGGCAGGGCTCTCTGGGGCCAACGTCCTGACTTTC
many,14,TRBV2,TRBJ1-1,TRBD1,CASSDFKGATEAFF,TGTGCCAGCAGTGATTTCAAGGGGGCAACTGAAGCTTTCTTT
many,18,TRBV28,TRBJ2-7,TRBD2,CASSRRTSGRGLLGEQYF,TGTGCCAGCAGTAGGAGGACTAGCGGGAGAGGATTATTGGGGGAGCAGTACTTC
many,14,TRBV7-2,TRBJ1-2,NA,CASSLEGTAYGYTF,TGTGCCAGCAGCTTAGAAGGGACCGCCTATGGCTACACCTTC
NA,13,TRBV24-1,TRBJ2-1,NA,CATSELQGWGQFF,TGTGCCACCAGTGAACTCCAGGGATGGGGGCAGTTCTTC
many,14,TRBV28,TRBJ2-7,NA,CASSPSLRVNEQYF,TGTGCCAGCAGTCCCTCTCTTCGGGTGAACGAGCAGTACTTC
NA,14,TRBV9,TRBJ2-7,TRBD2,CASSVGSGLWQQYF,TGTGCCAGCAGCGTAGGATCGGGACTATGGCAGCAGTACTTC
NA,14,TRBV30,TRBJ2-7,NA,CAWSVLDNSYEQYF,TGTGCCTGGAGTGTACTGGACAACTCCTACGAGCAGTACTTC
NA,12,TRBV5-1,TRBJ2-1,NA,CASSLRANEQFF,TGCGCCAGCAGCCTGCGGGCCAATGAGCAGTTCTTC
many,15,TRBV9,TRBJ2-5,NA,CASSATDGRQETQYF,TGTGCCAGCAGCGCCACGGACGGCCGACAAGAGACCCAGTACTTC
many,16,TRBV12-3/TRBV12-4,TRBJ2-5,NA,CASRPSPTGNGETQYF,TGTGCCAGCAGACCGAGCCCAACAGGGAATGGAGAGACCCAGTACTTC
NA,20,TRBV27,TRBJ2-2,TRBD2,CASSPLRLAGGPANTGELFF,TGTGCCAGCAGTCCCCTCCGGCTAGCGGGAGGGCCCGCGAACACCGGGGAGCTGTTTTTT
few,15,TRBV12-3/TRBV12-4,TRBJ2-7,TRBD2,CASSLLAGGPHEQYF,TGTGCCAGCAGCTTACTAGCGGGAGGACCCCACGAGCAGTACTTC
few,14,TRBV5-1,TRBJ2-1,NA,CASSLAQGVNEQFF,TGCGCCAGCAGCTTGGCCCAAGGGGTCAATGAGCAGTTCTTC
few,13,TRBV7-9,TRBJ2-2,NA,CASSFTLVGELFF,TGTGCCAGCAGCTTCACCCTAGTAGGGGAGCTGTTTTTT
NA,14,TRBV6-1,TRBJ2-2,TRBD1,CASGQGADTGELFF,TGTGCCAGTGGTCAGGGGGCGGACACCGGGGAGCTGTTTTTT
few,13,TRBV12-3/TRBV12-4,TRBJ2-2,NA,CAGRPSGTGELFF,TGTGCCGGGCGACCCAGTGGCACCGGGGAGCTGTTTTTT
many,17,TRBV20-1,TRBJ1-1,NA,CSAPRRDGKSPNTEAFF,TGCAGTGCCCCACGCCGGGACGGCAAATCCCCGAACACTGAAGCTTTCTTT
many,16,TRBV7-2,TRBJ2-3,TRBD2,CASSLAGAGGTDTQYF,TGTGCCAGCAGCCTAGCGGGGGCGGGAGGCACAGATACGCAGTATTTT
few,15,TRBV18,TRBJ1-2,NA,CASSPWQGELDGYTF,TGTGCCAGCTCACCTTGGCAGGGAGAGTTGGATGGCTACACCTTC
NA,12,TRBV10-2,TRBJ2-1,NA,CASSENGNEQFF,TGCGCCAGCAGTGAAAACGGCAATGAGCAGTTCTTC
NA,18,TRBV2,TRBJ1-4,TRBD1,CASSRRQGRARGNEKLFF,TGTGCCAGCAGTAGGAGACAGGGAAGAGCGCGCGGTAATGAAAAACTGTTTTTT
many,15,TRBV7-9,TRBJ2-1,NA,CASSLVSGTYNEQFF,TGTGCCAGCAGCTTAGTGAGCGGCACCTACAATGAGCAGTTCTTC
NA,12,TRBV5-1,TRBJ2-7,NA,CASSLRPNEQYF,TGCGCCAGCAGCTTGCGGCCTAATGAGCAGTACTTC
many,12,TRBV28,TRBJ2-3,NA,CASRTGRDTQYF,TGTGCCAGCAGAACCGGACGGGATACGCAGTATTTT
many,15,TRBV27,TRBJ2-7,TRBD1,CASSPRDSSSYEQYF,TGTGCCAGCAGTCCCCGGGACAGTAGCTCCTACGAGCAGTACTTC
many,17,TRBV5-1,TRBJ2-3,TRBD1,CASSLVTGVLSTDTQYF,TGCGCCAGCAGCTTGGTCACAGGGGTCCTTAGCACAGATACGCAGTATTTT
many,16,TRBV5-1,TRBJ2-1,NA,CASSLAWGEAYNEQFF,TGCGCCAGCAGCTTGGCCTGGGGGGAGGCCTACAATGAGCAGTTCTTC
NA,13,TRBV12-3/TRBV12-4,TRBJ1-2,NA,CASTEGGRGGYTF,TGTGCCAGCACAGAGGGGGGGCGTGGGGGCTACACCTTC
many,16,TRBV12-3/TRBV12-4,TRBJ2-7,TRBD2,CASSPSTSGSSYEQYF,TGTGCCAGCAGTCCATCTACTAGCGGGAGCTCCTACGAGCAGTACTTC
NA,16,TRBV28,TRBJ1-4,NA,CASSENQGSTNEKLFF,TGTGCCAGCAGTGAGAATCAGGGGTCTACTAATGAAAAACTGTTTTTT
many,13,TRBV27,TRBJ2-7,NA,CASSLGVGYEQYF,TGTGCCAGCAGTTTAGGCGTCGGTTACGAGCAGTACTTC
many,13,TRBV27,TRBJ2-4,NA,CATKDRDSDIQYF,TGTGCCACCAAAGACCGGGACTCCGATATTCAGTACTTC
many,15,TRBV12-3/TRBV12-4,TRBJ1-6,NA,CASRITQGYNSPLHF,TGTGCCAGCAGAATTACACAGGGCTATAATTCACCCCTCCACTTT
many,12,TRBV5-1,TRBJ2-7,NA,CASRPEPGEQYF,TGCGCCAGCCGCCCGGAGCCCGGCGAGCAGTACTTC
many,20,TRBV7-3,TRBJ2-7,NA,CASSLSWVWDGRIWPYEQYF,TGTGCCAGCAGCTTAAGTTGGGTCTGGGACGGCAGGATATGGCCCTACGAGCAGTACTTC
NA,14,TRBV19,TRBJ1-5,NA,CASSSEGLSQPQHF,TGTGCCAGTAGTTCCGAGGGGTTGAGTCAGCCCCAGCATTTT
many,16,TRBV28,TRBJ2-3,TRBD2,CASSSLEAGVADTQYF,TGTGCCAGCAGTTCCCTAGAAGCGGGAGTGGCAGATACGCAGTATTTT